The clone carrying this T cell receptor beta chain showed up many times. Antigen specificity is unknown. The sample belongs to a study of Graves' ophthalmopathy and Graves' hyperthyroidism. General observations from the study: Most thyroid-expanded clonotypes exceeding 0.001 frequency were also found in blood.

The CDR3 length is 15 residues. J gave up 2 bases and V 5 bases, and 4 bases lay outside the gene matches. Absence of ophthalmopathy within 18 months of follow-up defined stable hyperthyroidism. Certain patients were not enrolled. These were patients with other autoimmune diseases, uncontrolled infections, pregnancy or lactation. The starting material, more than 8.5 ml of fresh peripheral blood, provided the PBMCs. As the template, RNA transcripts were used to amplify TCR beta CDR3 regions. In the first round, RT-PCR was carried out with HTBI primers, and a multiplex PCR formed the second round. MiXCR, applied by TCRdb to the multiplex PCR reads, yields one record per CDR3 protein. This sample has roughly 350,000 distinct CDR3 sequences, with about a sixth found just once.

The clonotype originates from an adult woman with stable Graves' hyperthyroidism. The chain combines TRBV12-3 or TRBV12-4 with TRBJ1-3, with 9 bases fitting TRBD1. What was sequenced was peripheral blood. CDR3 residues: CASSPRTGAGNTIYF. In nucleotides, the CDR3 is TGTGCCAGCAGTCCCCGGACAGGGGCTGGAAACACCATATATTTT.